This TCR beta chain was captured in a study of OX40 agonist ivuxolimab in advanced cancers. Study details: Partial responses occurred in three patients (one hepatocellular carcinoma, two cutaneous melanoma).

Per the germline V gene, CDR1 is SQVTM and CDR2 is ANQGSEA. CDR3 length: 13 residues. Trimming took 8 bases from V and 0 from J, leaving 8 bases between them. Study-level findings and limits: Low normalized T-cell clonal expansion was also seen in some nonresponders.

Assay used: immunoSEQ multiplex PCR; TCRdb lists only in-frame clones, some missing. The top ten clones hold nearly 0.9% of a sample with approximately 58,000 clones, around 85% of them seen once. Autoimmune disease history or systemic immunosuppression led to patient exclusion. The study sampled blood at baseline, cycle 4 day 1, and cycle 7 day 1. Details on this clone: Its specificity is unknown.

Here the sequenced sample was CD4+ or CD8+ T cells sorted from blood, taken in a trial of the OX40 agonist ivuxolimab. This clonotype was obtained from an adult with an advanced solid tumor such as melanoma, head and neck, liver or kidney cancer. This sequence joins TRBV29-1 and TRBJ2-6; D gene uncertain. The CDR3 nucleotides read TGCAGCATCTCGAGCTCTGGGGCCAACGTCCTGACTTTC. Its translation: CSISSSGANVLTF.